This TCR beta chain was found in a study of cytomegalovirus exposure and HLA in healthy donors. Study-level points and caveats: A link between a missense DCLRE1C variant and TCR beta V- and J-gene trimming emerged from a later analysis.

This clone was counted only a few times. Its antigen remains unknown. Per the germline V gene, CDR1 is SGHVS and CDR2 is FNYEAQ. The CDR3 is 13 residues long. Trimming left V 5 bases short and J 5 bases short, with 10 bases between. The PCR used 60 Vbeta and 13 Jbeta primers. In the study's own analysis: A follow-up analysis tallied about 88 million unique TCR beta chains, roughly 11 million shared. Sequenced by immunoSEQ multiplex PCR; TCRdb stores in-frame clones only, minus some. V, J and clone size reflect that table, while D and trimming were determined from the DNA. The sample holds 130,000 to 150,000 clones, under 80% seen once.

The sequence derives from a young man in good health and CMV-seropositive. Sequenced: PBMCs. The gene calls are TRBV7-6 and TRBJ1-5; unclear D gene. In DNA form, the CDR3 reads TGTGCCAGCAGCGCTAAGGAGTATCAGCCCCAGCATTTT. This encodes CASSAKEYQPQHF.